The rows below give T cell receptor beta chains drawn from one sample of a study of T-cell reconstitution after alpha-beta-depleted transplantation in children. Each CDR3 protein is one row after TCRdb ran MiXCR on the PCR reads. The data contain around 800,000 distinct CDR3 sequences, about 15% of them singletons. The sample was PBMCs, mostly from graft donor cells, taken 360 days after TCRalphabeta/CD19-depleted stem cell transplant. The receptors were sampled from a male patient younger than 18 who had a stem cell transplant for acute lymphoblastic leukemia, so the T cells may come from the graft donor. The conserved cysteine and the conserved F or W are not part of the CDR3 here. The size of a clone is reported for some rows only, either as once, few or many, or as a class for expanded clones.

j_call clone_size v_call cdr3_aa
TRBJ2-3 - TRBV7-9 ASSPRQGNTDTQY
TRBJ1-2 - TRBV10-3 AISASRGWGYT
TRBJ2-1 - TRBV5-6 ASSLGRLAYSYNEQF
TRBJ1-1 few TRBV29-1 SVRTGISSEAF
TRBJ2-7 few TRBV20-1 SASRFGRVEQY
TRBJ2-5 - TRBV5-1 ASSLGGTSVETQY
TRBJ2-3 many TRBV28 ASSSPGGASDTQY
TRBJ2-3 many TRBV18 ASSPRQGATDTQY
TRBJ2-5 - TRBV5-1 ASSLVGEGPQY
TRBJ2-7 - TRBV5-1 ASSLVAGEGYEQY
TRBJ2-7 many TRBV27 ASSLGTDPYEQY
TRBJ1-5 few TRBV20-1 SARHHGGNQPQH
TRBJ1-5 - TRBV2 ASSDGWPQH
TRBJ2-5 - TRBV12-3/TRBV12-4 ASSPLVSETQY
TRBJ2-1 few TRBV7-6 ASSLGPGTGGYNEQF
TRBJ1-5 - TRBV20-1 SARDVLYSNQPQH
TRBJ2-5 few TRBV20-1 SATPGGEGETQY
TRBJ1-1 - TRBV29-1 SVTGVKAF
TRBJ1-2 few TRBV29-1 SVEVPGQFGYT
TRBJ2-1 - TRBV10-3 AINAGTSGRISYNEQF
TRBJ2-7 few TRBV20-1 SSYKGRETGYEQY
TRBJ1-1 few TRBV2 AIWGDSLRAMNTEAF
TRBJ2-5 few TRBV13 ASSSFSAEGPEETQY
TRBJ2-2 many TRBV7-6 ASSAAVGSNTGELF
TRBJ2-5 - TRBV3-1 ASSPGQGAPTYQETQY
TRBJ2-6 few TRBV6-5 ASSYNPTGVGANVLT
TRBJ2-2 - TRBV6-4 ASRTKRLLWLAGVRGEDGELF
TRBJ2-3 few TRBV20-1 SAHRDSIVVTQY
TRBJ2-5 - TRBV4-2 ASSQDDGTQETQY
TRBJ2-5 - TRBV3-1 ASSPPEGADSGHLAGEETQY
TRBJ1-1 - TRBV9 ASSVEGAVNTEAF
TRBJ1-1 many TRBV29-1 SVPRGEKTMNTEAF
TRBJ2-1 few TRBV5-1 ASSSVVEQF